A selection of T cell receptor beta chains follows, all from one sample in a study of blood T cell repertoires in COVID-19. Method: immunoSEQ multiplex PCR; TCRdb's copy keeps in-frame clones and lacks some. The sample consists of 150,000 to 200,000 clones, about 84% of them appearing once. Input material: peripheral blood. Source of these receptors: a person in their 70s with COVID-19, enrolled during active disease. Both conserved end residues are part of each CDR3. D genes are given only for firm matches. Only part of the rows carry a size: once, few, many, or a class if the clone is expanded.

>NA|TRBV5-4|NA|TRBJ1-2
TGTGCCAGCAGTCGTTCGGGGGGGGATGGCTACACCTTC
CASSRSGGDGYTF
>NA|TRBV5-4|TRBD2|TRBJ2-1
TGTGCCAGCAGCTTGGGGAGTCCGGGGGGCAATGAGCAGTTCTTC
CASSLGSPGGNEQFF
>NA|TRBV6-1|NA|TRBJ1-5
TGTGCCAGCAGTGAAGAGCGGGAACCGTATAGCAATCAGCCCCAGCATTTT
CASSEEREPYSNQPQHF
>once|TRBV28|NA|TRBJ2-7
TGTGCCAGCAGTCCACCCGGACAAGGTGACGAGCAGTACTTC
CASSPPGQGDEQYF
>NA|TRBV5-4|NA|TRBJ1-2
TGTGCCAGCAGCCCGGATGGGGGAGGGTATGGCTACACCTTC
CASSPDGGGYGYTF
>NA|TRBV19|TRBD2|TRBJ2-6
TGTGCCAGTAGTACCGGGACTACCAGGGCCCGACTTTCTGGGGCCAACGTCCTGACTTTC
CASSTGTTRARLSGANVLTF
>NA|TRBV7-6|TRBD1|TRBJ2-7
TGTGCCAGCAGCCAAGGGACAGGCTATTCCTACGAGCAGTACTTC
CASSQGTGYSYEQYF
>NA|TRBV4-3|TRBD2|TRBJ2-3
TGCGCCAGCAGCCAAGATACGGTCGGACTAGACACAGATACGCAGTATTTT
CASSQDTVGLDTDTQYF
>NA|TRBV28|NA|TRBJ1-2
TGTGCAATCCGGCGACAGAACAACTATGGCTACACCTTC
CAIRRQNNYGYTF
>NA|TRBV21-1|NA|TRBJ2-1
TGTGCCAGCAGCGGGCTGGAGGAGACTAGCGGGAACGGGACGGGCAATGAGCAGTTCTTC
CASSGLEETSGNGTGNEQFF
>few|TRBV19|NA|TRBJ2-2
TGTGCCAGTAGTACCCCGCCGACTAGTGTACCGAACACCGGGGAGCTGTTTTTT
CASSTPPTSVPNTGELFF
>once|TRBV4-3|NA|TRBJ2-3
TGCGCCAGCAGCCCCGGTAGCACAGATACGCAGTATTTT
CASSPGSTDTQYF
>NA|TRBV12-5|NA|TRBJ2-5
TGTGCTAGTGGTTTGAAACGACAGGTGGGGATAAAAGAGACCCAGTACTTC
CASGLKRQVGIKETQYF
>once|TRBV11-2|TRBD2|TRBJ2-5
TGTGCCAGCAGCCCCCCCGGACTAGCGGGAGGAGAGACCCAGTACTTC
CASSPPGLAGGETQYF
>NA|TRBV5-1|NA|TRBJ2-7
TGCGCCAAAAAAAGGGGCTCCGAGCAGTACTTC
CAKKRGSEQYF
>NA|TRBV28|TRBD2|TRBJ2-1
TGTGCCAGCATCTCCGGACTAGCGGCCGGTGAGCAGTTCTTC
CASISGLAAGEQFF
>NA|TRBV24-1|NA|TRBJ2-1
TGTGCCACCGGAGGGGGGGGTGCCTACAATGAGCAGTTCTTC
CATGGGGAYNEQFF
>NA|TRBV11-2|NA|TRBJ2-1
TGTGCCAGCAGCTTGCGTCTAGCGAGACCCTACAATGAGCAGTTCTTC
CASSLRLARPYNEQFF
>NA|TRBV7-9|NA|TRBJ1-2
TGTGCCAGCAGGTTCTCGGCCCACGAAGATTCAGGTGGCTACACCTTC
CASRFSAHEDSGGYTF
>NA|TRBV6-5|TRBD1|TRBJ1-5
TGTGCCAGCAGTTTACAGGGGCAAAATCAGCCCCAGCATTTT
CASSLQGQNQPQHF
>NA|TRBV9|TRBD1|TRBJ1-2
TGTGCCAGCAGCGTAGCAGGGACAGACATTCATGGCTACACCTTC
CASSVAGTDIHGYTF
>NA|TRBV5-1|TRBD1|TRBJ2-2
TGCGCCAGCATTTCTGGACAGGGAATGAACACCGGGGAGCTGTTTTTT
CASISGQGMNTGELFF
>NA|TRBV7-6|NA|TRBJ2-1
TGTGCCAGCGGACGACGAGGGCGCGACAATGAGCAGTTCTTC
CASGRRGRDNEQFF
>NA|TRBV6-5|NA|TRBJ1-2
TGTGCCAGCAGGCAGGGACTTGTCGGGGGCTACACCTTC
CASRQGLVGGYTF
>NA|TRBV6-6|NA|TRBJ1-2
TGTGCCAGCAGTTATGCGAATGGCTACACCTTC
CASSYANGYTF
>NA|TRBV18|NA|TRBJ2-4
TGTGCCAGCTCACCGGATGCGGGCGGGGACATTCAGTACTTC
CASSPDAGGDIQYF
>NA|TRBV3-1/TRBV3-2|TRBD1|TRBJ1-2
TGTGCCAGCAGCCAGGACGGACAGGGGTATGGCTACACCTTC
CASSQDGQGYGYTF
>few|TRBV21-1|NA|TRBJ1-6
TGTGCCAGCAGCGTCCAGGGTAACTCACCCCTCCACTTT
CASSVQGNSPLHF
>NA|TRBV6-6|TRBD2|TRBJ2-3
TGTGCCAGCAGTAGGAGAGCGGGGGGGATCACAGATACGCAGTATTTT
CASSRRAGGITDTQYF
>NA|TRBV28|NA|TRBJ1-6
TGTGCCAGCAGACCATCTGGCCAGAAAAATAATTCACCCCTCCACTTT
CASRPSGQKNNSPLHF
>once|TRBV6-5|NA|TRBJ2-3
TGTGCCAGCAGTTCCCCCGATGCCGGGAGTACGCAGTATTTT
CASSSPDAGSTQYF
>NA|TRBV7-2|NA|TRBJ1-2
TGTGCCAGCAGCTTAGGACAGGTGCCTAACTATGGCTACACCTTC
CASSLGQVPNYGYTF
>NA|TRBV10-2|TRBD1|TRBJ2-5
TGCGCCAGCAGTGAGCCCGACAGGGTCGAAGAGACCCAGTACTTC
CASSEPDRVEETQYF
>NA|TRBV27|NA|TRBJ1-4
TGTGCCAGCAGTACCCACACGGGTGTTAGTAAAAGACTGTTTTTT
CASSTHTGVSKRLFF
>NA|TRBV27|NA|TRBJ1-6
TGTGCCAGGGACTTTGACAGGTCCTCCTATAATTCACCCCTCCACTTT
CARDFDRSSYNSPLHF
>NA|TRBV7-8|TRBD2|TRBJ2-1
TGTGCCAGCAGCTTATCCCCCCCAGCGGGAGGTGTCAATGAGCAGTTCTTC
CASSLSPPAGGVNEQFF
>NA|TRBV5-6|NA|TRBJ1-1
TGTGCCAGCAGCCCGGCCCGGGGATGGAACACTGAAGCTTTCTTT
CASSPARGWNTEAFF
>NA|TRBV19|TRBD1|TRBJ1-5
TGTGCCAGCACGGACAGGGGCCTCAATCAGCCCCAGCATTTT
CASTDRGLNQPQHF
>NA|TRBV9|TRBD2|TRBJ2-2
TGTGCCAGCAGCGCCACAGCAGGGACTAGCGGATCGAACACCGGGGAGCTGTTTTTT
CASSATAGTSGSNTGELFF
>NA|TRBV5-8|TRBD1|TRBJ1-1
TGTGCCAGCACCGAGACAGGGGGAGCTTTCTTT
CASTETGGAFF
>NA|TRBV11-3|TRBD1|TRBJ2-1
TGTGCCAGCAGCGTTGGACAGGGAAATGAGCAGTTCTTC
CASSVGQGNEQFF
>NA|TRBV12-3/TRBV12-4|NA|TRBJ1-2
TGTGCCAGCAGTTTGCGAGGGTATCTTGGCTACACCTTC
CASSLRGYLGYTF
>NA|TRBV28|TRBD2|TRBJ2-3
TGTGCCAGCAGTGTCCAGCGGGGGGTTAGCACAGATACGCAGTATTTT
CASSVQRGVSTDTQYF
>NA|TRBV6-4|NA|TRBJ2-1
TGTGCCAGCAGTGTGCGTGGTTCCTACAATGAGCAGTTCTTC
CASSVRGSYNEQFF
>NA|TRBV3-1/TRBV3-2|NA|TRBJ1-4
TGTGCCAGCAGCAAATCCAGGGATCCGTTGGTAGGAAAACTGTTTTTT
CASSKSRDPLVGKLFF
>NA|TRBV5-4|TRBD1|TRBJ2-3
TGTGCCAGCAGCATGACAGGGTTCAGAGATACGCAGTATTTT
CASSMTGFRDTQYF
>NA|TRBV7-6|NA|TRBJ2-2
TGTGCCAGCAGCTTAGCGCCGGGGAGCGGGGAGCTGTTTTTT
CASSLAPGSGELFF
>NA|TRBV5-1|TRBD1|TRBJ1-1
TGCGCCAGCAGCCCCTGGGACAGGGAGAACACTGAAGCTTTCTTT
CASSPWDRENTEAFF
>NA|TRBV7-9|NA|TRBJ2-7
TGTGCCAGCAGCTTAGCTGGGGCCCCCTACGAGCAGTACTTC
CASSLAGAPYEQYF
>NA|TRBV28|NA|TRBJ1-2
TGTGCCAGCAGTGAACCGGTCGACTATGGCTACACCTTC
CASSEPVDYGYTF
>NA|TRBV25-1|NA|TRBJ1-1
TGTGCCAGCAGTTTTATTTCCGGGACAAGGAACACTGAAGCTTTCTTT
CASSFISGTRNTEAFF
>NA|TRBV25-1|NA|TRBJ2-1
TGTGCCAGCAGTGAATACAGCGAGGGCTACAATGAGCAGTTCTTC
CASSEYSEGYNEQFF
>NA|TRBV5-5|NA|TRBJ2-7
TGTGCCAGCAGCATTGACAGCAACTACGAGCAGTACTTC
CASSIDSNYEQYF